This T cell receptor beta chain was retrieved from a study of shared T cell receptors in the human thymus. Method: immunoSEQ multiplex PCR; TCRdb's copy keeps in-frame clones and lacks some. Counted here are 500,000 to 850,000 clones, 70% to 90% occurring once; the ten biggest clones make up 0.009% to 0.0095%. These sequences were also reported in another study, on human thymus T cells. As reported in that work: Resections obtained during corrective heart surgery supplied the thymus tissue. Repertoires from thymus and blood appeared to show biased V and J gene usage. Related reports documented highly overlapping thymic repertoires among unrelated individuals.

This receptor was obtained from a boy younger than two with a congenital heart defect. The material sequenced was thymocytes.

This chain's CDR3 is CASSLRQGRTEAFF. In DNA form, the CDR3 reads TGTGCCAGCAGCCTTCGACAGGGGCGCACTGAAGCTTTCTTT. V is TRBV7-2 and J is TRBJ1-1; 8 nucleotides match TRBD1. Losses at the gene ends were 5 bases for V and 4 bases for J; bases not matched to a gene: 6. The germline CDR1 and CDR2 sequences are SGHTA and FQGNSA. This CDR3 has 14 residues.